The T cell receptor (beta chain) under discussion was sequenced for a study of radiotherapy plus CTLA-4 blockade in lung cancer. Per germline, CDR1 MNHNY and CDR2 SVGAGI (reference sequence). The CDR3 has 15 amino acids. V was pared by 6 bases and J by 7 bases, with 10 bases of the junction left unmatched. Using immunoSEQ multiplex PCR, the repertoire was profiled, and TCRdb retains in-frame clones only, with some absent. The sample lists under 50,000 clones; 75% to 80% were seen once. This sample comprised peripheral blood, obtained from a patient treated with radiotherapy plus ipilimumab. This sequence joins TRBV6-6 and TRBJ2-1; TRBD1 agrees at 9 bases. This clonotype was obtained from a human donor with non-small cell lung cancer that progressed on radiotherapy plus ipilimumab. The CDR3 region has the DNA TGTGCCAGCAGCCGAGGACAGGGGTGGCTTAATGAGCAGTTCTTC. Translating gives CASSRGQGWLNEQFF.